This T cell receptor beta chain was sequenced in a study of shared clonotypes between healthy human individuals. Study context: The people who gave samples were a couple of women and three men aged 18 to 49.

On this clone: This CDR3 is also generated by other DNA sequences in the sample.

In the original workflow: ImmunoSEQ yielded junction-only sequences lacking quality scores, so filtering differed. TCRdb keeps only in-frame clones here, not all; method: immunoSEQ multiplex PCR. The V and J calls and clone size come from that table; D and trimming were worked out from the DNA. The sample holds fewer than 600,000 clones, approximately 77% seen once. Germline trimming cut 2 bases from V and 3 bases from J; bases unmatched to any gene: 2. The CDR3 is made up of 15 amino acids. Per germline, CDR1 ENHRY and CDR2 SYGVKD. Sequencing was performed on PBMCs. The receptor was isolated from a middle-aged woman in good health. Some clones in this sample may be carry-over from other donors' samples. The chain employs TRBV10-3 and TRBJ2-5; TRBD2 matches at 11 bases. The CDR3: CAISEGTSGKETQYF. CDR3 sequence (DNA): TGTGCCATCAGTGAGGGGACTAGCGGCAAAGAGACCCAGTACTTC.